These 16 T cell receptor beta chains originate from one sample sequenced in a study of cytomegalovirus exposure and HLA in healthy donors. Sequencing was performed with immunoSEQ multiplex PCR; in TCRdb, only in-frame clones are kept and a portion is missing. This sample yields some 200,000 clones, of which around nine tenths are seen a single time; less than 9.5% belongs to the top ten. The sequencing input was PBMCs. All receptors come from a young man in good health and CMV-seropositive.

The V call is TRBV5-1, the J call TRBJ1-1; D is perhaps TRBD1 (5 bases). The V gene lost 0 bases and the J gene lost 11 bases, with 11 bases spanning the gap. CDR3 length: 12 amino acids. Germline V gives CDR1 SGHRS, CDR2 YFSETQ. CDR3 region: CASSLAGGWAFF. The CDR3 nucleotides are TGCGCCAGCAGCTTGGCCGGGGGGTGGGCTTTCTTT.

The V gene is TRBV6-5, the J gene TRBJ1-5, with TRBD1 identical over 9 bases. Germline V CDR1 and CDR2: MNHEY, SVGAGI. Trimming removed 6 bases from V and 4 bases from J; junction bases left unmatched: 7. CDR3 length: 15 residues. CDR3 bases: TGTGCCAGCAGAACAACCGGGACAGGGAATCAGCCCCAGCATTTT. Protein: CASRTTGTGNQPQHF.

J is TRBJ2-2 and V is TRBV6-5, with TRBD1 identical over 7 bases. The V segment lost 6 bases and the J segment 2 bases; nucleotides outside the gene matches: 6. This CDR3 spans 15 amino acids. Germline values: CDR1 MNHEY, CDR2 SVGAGI. The DNA for the CDR3 is TGTGCCAGCAGCTTGGACAGGACAAACACCGGGGAGCTGTTTTTT. Translating gives CASSLDRTNTGELFF.

This rearrangement joins TRBV7-2 to TRBJ1-1; D unresolved. The germline V gene has CDR1 SGHTA and CDR2 FQGNSA. With 1 base removed from V and 1 base from J, the gap between germline ends came to 7 bases. This CDR3 spans 14 amino acids. CDR3 protein: CASSLGPSNTEAFF. The DNA of the CDR3 is TGTGCCAGCAGCTTAGGGCCATCGAACACTGAAGCTTTCTTT.

This rearrangement joins TRBV29-1 to TRBJ1-1, with D uncertain. V was shortened by 1 base and J by 1 base, with 7 bases between the two germline ends. The germline gives CDR1 SQVTM, CDR2 ANQGSEA. There are 13 residues in the CDR3. CDR3 residues: CSVEGAANTEAFF. The CDR3 DNA is TGCAGCGTTGAAGGGGCAGCGAACACTGAAGCTTTCTTT.

The chain combines TRBV4-1 with TRBJ1-1; D unresolved. The CDR3 runs to 15 residues. The V gene lost 3 bases and the J gene lost 0 bases, with 11 bases spanning the gap. CDR1 and CDR2 from the germline V gene are MGHRA and YSYEKL. Written as DNA, the CDR3 is TGCGCCAGCAGCCACCCTTGGGAACTGAACACTGAAGCTTTCTTT. Amino acid sequence: CASSHPWELNTEAFF.

The V call is TRBV10-3, the J call TRBJ1-2; D not certain. Trimming pared 0 bases from V and 4 bases from J, leaving 6 bases between. The CDR3 is 13 residues long. Germline values: CDR1 ENHRY, CDR2 SYGVKD. For the CDR3, the DNA is TGTGCCATCAGTGAGTCAAGAGGCTATGGCTACACCTTC. Its translation is CAISESRGYGYTF.

The genes are TRBV5-1 and TRBJ1-4; 7 bases fit TRBD1. Germline V CDR1 and CDR2: SGHRS, YFSETQ. CDR3 length: 15 amino acids. After removal of 4 bases from V and 0 bases from J, the junction contained 3 bases not matched to a gene. The CDR3 bases are TGCGCCAGCAGCCCCGGGACAGCAACTAATGAAAAACTGTTTTTT. It specifies CASSPGTATNEKLFF.

J is TRBJ1-5 and V is TRBV27, with TRBD1 matching 8 bases. Germline loops: CDR1 MNHEY, CDR2 SMNVEV (reference sequence). Trimming took 5 bases from V and 3 from J; bases not matched to a gene: 12. This CDR3 region has 17 residues. For the CDR3, the DNA is TGTGCCAGCAGTACTCGGACAGGGTGGGTCGACAATCAGCCCCAGCATTTT. It translates to CASSTRTGWVDNQPQHF.

The chain has TRBV5-1 and TRBJ1-4; D unclear. CDR1 is SGHRS, CDR2 YFSETQ, per germline. Trimming removed 0 bases at V and 10 bases at J, with 4 bases between. This CDR3 contains 11 residues. The CDR3 sequence: CASSLGGKLFF. CDR3 DNA sequence: TGCGCCAGCAGCTTGGGCGGAAAACTGTTTTTT.

The rearrangement joins TRBV28 to TRBJ2-1; 7 bases map to TRBD2. The V gene's germline CDR1 is MDHEN and CDR2 SYDVKM. The CDR3 is 12 residues long. V shed 8 bases and J 8 bases; nucleotides not matched to a gene: 6. The CDR3 nucleotides are TGTGCCAGCGGAGCGGGGCGGGATGAGCAGTTCTTC. Its translation is CASGAGRDEQFF.

The chain is built from TRBV19 and TRBJ1-2; D is unresolved. With 7 bases removed from V and 0 bases from J, the gap between germline ends came to 9 bases. There are 13 residues in the CDR3. Germline CDR1 reads LNHDA; CDR2 reads SQIVND (reference sequence). The CDR3, as DNA: TGTGCCAGTATCGGTTCAGCTAACTATGGCTACACCTTC. Translating gives CASIGSANYGYTF.

The chain combines TRBV5-4 with TRBJ2-5, with 7 bases lining up with TRBD2. Germline assignment: CDR1 SGHNT and CDR2 YYREEE (reference sequence). The CDR3 spans 16 residues. Trimming removed 0 bases from V and 1 base from J; junction bases left unmatched: 6. CDR3 DNA: TGTGCCAGCAGCTTGGGGACTGGGGGGGTCCAAGAGACCCAGTACTTC. It specifies CASSLGTGGVQETQYF.

The chain uses TRBV6-1 and TRBJ2-7; tentative D call: TRBD2 (5 bases). The CDR3 runs 14 residues. Trimming left V 6 bases short and J 4 bases short, with 16 bases between. Germline CDR1 reads MNHNS; CDR2 reads SASEGT. CDR3 amino acids: CASRNAAGPYEQYF. The CDR3 nucleotides are TGTGCCAGCAGAAACGCGGCGGGTCCTTACGAGCAGTACTTC.

This clone appeared many times. The V and J genes are TRBV30 and TRBJ1-1; D perhaps matches TRBD1 (5 bases). Per germline, CDR1 GTSNPN and CDR2 SVGIG (reference sequence). V was pared by 1 base and J by 5 bases, with 11 bases between. The length of the CDR3 is 13 residues. CDR3 region: CAWSGDARTEAFF. The CDR3 nucleotides read TGTGCCTGGAGTGGGGACGCGCGAACTGAAGCTTTCTTT.

The J gene is TRBJ2-7, the V gene TRBV6-5, with D perhaps matching TRBD1 or TRBD2 (5 bases each). The V gene lost 10 bases and the J gene lost 2 bases, with 18 bases spanning the gap. This CDR3 is 14 amino acids long. Germline V gives CDR1 MNHEY, CDR2 SVGAGI. CDR3 in amino acids: CATYPGTGTYEQYF. The DNA for the CDR3 is TGTGCCACCTATCCCGGGACCGGGACCTACGAGCAGTACTTC.